Many counts were recorded for the clone carrying this T cell receptor (beta chain). Its specificity is unknown. Graves' hyperthyroidism was deemed stable absent ophthalmopathy progression within 18 months. Fresh 10 ml peripheral blood yielded PBMCs. This record belongs to a study of T cells in Graves' hyperthyroidism and ophthalmopathy. Trimming cost V 6 bases and J 6 bases; bases outside gene matches: 9. The V gene's germline CDR1 is MDHEN and CDR2 SYDVKM. The CDR3 consists of 14 residues. Study-level findings and limits: Blood also showed most of the thyroid clonotypes that were expanded above 0.001.

Using RNA transcripts as the source, TCR beta CDR3 regions were amplified. Primed by the HTBI set, a first-round RT-PCR was run on the TCR CDR3. TCRdb recomputed calls from the multiplex PCR reads with MiXCR, one row per CDR3 protein. Found here are about 420,000 distinct CDR3 sequences, about 15% of them singletons; the top ten hold 13% to 15%. The chain couples TRBV28 to TRBJ2-3; 7 nucleotides agree with TRBD2. The clonotype was recovered from a woman younger than 30 with Graves' hyperthyroidism. The sample consisted of blood. Written as DNA, the CDR3 is TGTGCCAGCAGGGGGACTACCCCCCGCGATACGCAGTATTTT. It translates to CASRGTTPRDTQYF.